This entry lists 27 T cell receptor beta chains sequenced from one sample in a study of control samples from healthy donors and cancer patients. Profiled with immunoSEQ multiplex PCR; TCRdb holds only in-frame clones, not every one. The table includes about 130,000 clones, about nine tenths detected once. Sequencing used blood. Every receptor here comes from a man younger than 35 in good health.

The table lists this clone with a few counts. CDR3 residues: CASSRDREWQPQHF. The CDR3 coding sequence is TGCGCCAGCAGCCGAGACAGGGAGTGGCAGCCCCAGCATTTT. The chain has TRBV4-1 and TRBJ1-5; 7 nucleotides align to TRBD1. The germline V gene has CDR1 MGHRA and CDR2 YSYEKL. The junction had 7 bases not matched to a gene; V was cut back by 4 bases and J by 7 bases. CDR3 length: 14 amino acids.

This clone was recorded only once. This chain connects TRBV6-1 to TRBJ2-1, with TRBD1 identical over 9 bases. This CDR3 is 19 amino acids long. The trim removed 3 bases at V and 4 bases at J, leaving 16 bases unmatched. Germline V gene lookup returns CDR1 MNHNS and CDR2 SASEGT. In DNA form, the CDR3 reads TGTGCCAGCAGTGATTTCGGGACAGGGCGACTTTTGCATTACAATGAGCAGTTCTTC. Residues: CASSDFGTGRLLHYNEQFF.

The gene calls are TRBV29-1 and TRBJ1-5; 8 positions agree with TRBD1. The CDR3 is 14 residues long. The V gene's germline CDR1 is SQVTM and CDR2 ANQGSEA. V lost 4 bases, J lost 2 bases, and 4 bases stayed unmatched. CDR3: CSVAQGARNQPQHF. DNA of the CDR3: TGCAGCGTTGCTCAGGGGGCGCGCAATCAGCCCCAGCATTTT.

The rearrangement uses TRBV12-3 or TRBV12-4 and TRBJ2-2; no firm D call. Trimming stripped 5 bases from V and 3 bases from J, with 4 bases between. The CDR3 is 12 residues long. The CDR3 DNA reads TGTGCCAGCAGTGTTTACACCGGGGAGCTGTTTTTT. This encodes CASSVYTGELFF.

The gene calls are TRBV2 and TRBJ2-5, with unresolved D. CDR3 length equals 12 residues. With 5 bases removed from V and 7 bases from J, the gap between germline ends came to 11 bases. Germline-derived CDR1 and CDR2 are SNHLY and FYNNEI. CDR3 protein: CASSLVMGTQYF. The DNA for the CDR3 is TGTGCCAGCAGTCTAGTGATGGGGACCCAGTACTTC.

This chain connects TRBV7-9 to TRBJ1-1; 8 bases fit TRBD1. The CDR3 is 14 amino acids. Germline-derived CDR1 and CDR2 are SEHNR and FQNEAQ (reference sequence). Losses at the gene ends were 4 bases for V and 1 base for J; bases not matched to a gene: 2. CDR3 DNA: TGTGCCAGCAGCTCCGGGACAGGGAACACTGAAGCTTTCTTT. The encoded protein is CASSSGTGNTEAFF.

This chain uses TRBV27 with TRBJ1-1, with 8 bases lining up with TRBD1. The germline V gene has CDR1 MNHEY and CDR2 SMNVEV (reference sequence). The CDR3 has 14 residues. V was pared by 5 bases and J by 3 bases, with 5 bases of the junction left unmatched. The CDR3 region has the DNA TGTGCCAGCAGTCGGACAGGGTTCGACACTGAAGCTTTCTTT. Amino acid sequence: CASSRTGFDTEAFF.

The rearrangement uses TRBV5-1 and TRBJ1-2; 7 bases fit TRBD1. The CDR3 covers 13 residues. Germline-derived CDR1 and CDR2 are SGHRS and YFSETQ. After removal of 2 bases from V and 8 bases from J, the junction contained 6 bases not matched to a gene. The CDR3 here is CASSLRTGWGYTF. DNA of the CDR3: TGCGCCAGCAGCTTAAGGACAGGATGGGGCTACACCTTC.

The rearrangement joins TRBV3-1 (or the pseudogene TRBV3-2) to TRBJ1-2, with 7 positions matching TRBD1. Germline CDR1 reads LGHDT; CDR2 reads YNNKEL (reference sequence). The length of the CDR3 is 14 residues. V lost 0 bases and J lost 8; bases outside the gene matches: 6. The CDR3 here is CASSQDTGAGGYTF. The CDR3, as DNA: TGTGCCAGCAGCCAAGATACAGGGGCTGGGGGCTACACCTTC.

This rearrangement joins TRBV7-9 to TRBJ2-1, with D perhaps matching TRBD1 or TRBD2 (5 bases each). The CDR3 length is 15 residues. Per the germline V gene, CDR1 is SEHNR and CDR2 is FQNEAQ (reference sequence). Between the trimmed V and J ends, which lost 4 bases and 3 bases, there was a span of 13 bases. The CDR3, as DNA: TGTGCCAGCAGCTGGGACGGCCGGAACTACAATGAGCAGTTCTTC. Its translation is CASSWDGRNYNEQFF.

The chain links TRBV4-1 to TRBJ2-5; D unclear. The V gene's germline CDR1 is MGHRA and CDR2 YSYEKL. This CDR3 is 15 amino acids long. Between the trimmed V and J ends, which lost 1 base and 2 bases, there was a span of 11 bases. CDR3 coding DNA: TGCGCCAGCAGCCAAGTGGCCCTGCTTCAAGAGACCCAGTACTTC. Translation gives CASSQVALLQETQYF.

The rearrangement links TRBV19 to TRBJ1-2; D unresolved. Trimming removed 1 base from V and 1 base from J, with 10 bases in between. CDR1 and CDR2 (germline): LNHDA, SQIVND (reference sequence). The CDR3 has 15 residues. CDR3 amino acids: CASSIGLQINYGYTF. The CDR3 DNA sequence: TGTGCCAGTAGTATAGGACTCCAAATTAACTATGGCTACACCTTC.

V is TRBV4-1 and J is TRBJ1-5; D is unresolved. Trimming removed 0 bases at V and 7 bases at J, with 13 bases between. Germline CDR1 reads MGHRA; CDR2 reads YSYEKL. This CDR3 has 15 residues. CDR3 loop: CASSQERTNRQPQHF. DNA for the CDR3: TGCGCCAGCAGCCAAGAGAGAACCAACCGACAGCCCCAGCATTTT.

The V and J genes are TRBV30 and TRBJ1-2, with D uncertain. CDR3 size: 15 residues. Trimming cost V 3 bases and J 8 bases, with 22 bases left between them. Per the germline V gene, CDR1 is GTSNPN and CDR2 is SVGIG (reference sequence). The CDR3 region is CAWSARLTLRAGYTF. In DNA form, the CDR3 reads TGTGCCTGGAGCGCAAGACTGACCCTACGGGCCGGCTACACCTTC.

The V call is TRBV5-6, the J call TRBJ1-2; 10 bases are a match to TRBD1. The CDR3 covers 17 residues. Per germline, CDR1 SGHDT and CDR2 YYEEEE. Germline trimming cut 6 bases from V and 0 bases from J; bases unmatched to any gene: 11. The CDR3 loop is CASTPGGQGSANYGYTF. CDR3 sequence (DNA): TGTGCCAGCACCCCTGGGGGACAGGGGTCGGCTAACTATGGCTACACCTTC.

The J gene is TRBJ1-6, the V gene TRBV28; 8 bases align to TRBD1. Trimming took 6 bases from V and 8 from J; bases not matched to a gene: 15. CDR1 is MDHEN and CDR2 is SYDVKM in the germline V gene. This CDR3 has 17 residues. The CDR3 here is CASSPGSGGGFYSPLHF. In DNA form, the CDR3 reads TGTGCCAGCAGCCCCGGATCAGGGGGCGGATTTTATTCACCCCTCCACTTT.

The CDR3 sequence is CASSLETSGYNEQFF. The CDR3, as DNA: TGTGCCAGCAGCTTAGAGACTAGCGGCTACAATGAGCAGTTCTTC. J is TRBJ2-1 and V is TRBV11-3; TRBD2 agrees at 9 bases. After removal of 0 bases from V and 3 bases from J, the junction contained 0 bases not matched to a gene. The germline V gene has CDR1 SGHNT and CDR2 YENEEA. The CDR3 has 15 amino acids.

This clone has only one observation. The chain uses TRBV5-1 and TRBJ2-1, with D hard to call. The germline CDR1 and CDR2 sequences are SGHRS and YFSETQ. The V gene lost 6 bases and the J gene lost 5 bases, with 12 bases spanning the gap. This CDR3 is built from 13 residues. Here the CDR3 DNA reads TGCGCCAGCACCCCCTCCCCTGACAATGAGCAGTTCTTC. Protein: CASTPSPDNEQFF. The full variable domain, in which reference TRBV5-1 and TRBJ2-1 provide the parts outside the CDR3, is KAGVTQTPRYLIKTRGQQVTLSCSPISGHRSVSWYQQTPGQGLQFLFEYFSETQRNKGNFPGRFSGRQFSNSRSEMNVSTLELGDSALYLCASTPSPDNEQFFGPGTRLTVL.

The CDR3 is CASSHAPGTGDVVSGYTF. The DNA for the CDR3 is TGCGCCAGCAGTCACGCGCCCGGGACAGGGGATGTAGTGTCTGGCTACACCTTC. The chain uses TRBV23-1 and TRBJ1-2; 10 nucleotides match TRBD1. TRBV23-1 is given ORF status, its function remaining uncertain. The CDR3 spans 18 residues. Trimming removed 3 bases from V and 7 bases from J; junction bases left unmatched: 17.

The chain combines TRBV4-1 with TRBJ2-1, with 9 bases lining up with TRBD1. The CDR3 is 15 amino acids. The germline V gene has CDR1 MGHRA and CDR2 YSYEKL. With V trimmed by 0 bases and J by 6 bases, 3 bases remained unmatched. CDR3 nucleotides: TGCGCCAGCAGCCAAGATCGGGACAGGGTCAATGAGCAGTTCTTC. Its translation: CASSQDRDRVNEQFF.

The chain combines TRBV29-1 with TRBJ1-3; weak D call: TRBD1 (5 bases). Germline V lookup: CDR1 SQVTM, CDR2 ANQGSEA. V was shortened by 5 bases and J by 5 bases, with 13 bases between the two germline ends. CDR3 length: 13 residues. The DNA of the CDR3 is TGCAGCGTTTGGGGGAGGGATCGAAACACCATATATTTT. Translating it yields CSVWGRDRNTIYF.

The chain has TRBV6-5 and TRBJ1-1; D unclear. The ends were cut back, 2 bases at V and 2 bases at J, with 9 bases in the middle. CDR1 is MNHEY and CDR2 is SVGAGI in the germline V gene. This CDR3 spans 14 amino acids. The CDR3 coding sequence is TGTGCCAGCAGTTACGGCGGCCGTAACACTGAAGCTTTCTTT. It specifies CASSYGGRNTEAFF.

V and J are TRBV12-3 or TRBV12-4 and TRBJ1-1; weak D call: TRBD1 (5 bases). This CDR3 spans 13 amino acids. The germline V and J ends were trimmed by 6 bases and 2 bases, with 10 bases remaining between them. DNA for the CDR3: TGTGCCAGCAGCTGGGGGAGCAACACTGAAGCTTTCTTT. Amino acids: CASSWGSNTEAFF.

The chain joins TRBV7-2 to TRBJ2-6; the D gene is possibly TRBD2 (7 bases). V lost 5 bases, J lost 2 bases, and 19 bases lay in between. From germline, CDR1 is SGHTA and CDR2 FQGNSA. This CDR3 has 18 residues. CDR3 DNA sequence: TGTGCCAGCAGCCCCCGTCGAGGGGGGGCGACTGGGGCCAACGTCCTGACTTTC. Amino acid sequence: CASSPRRGGATGANVLTF. The full variable domain, in which reference TRBV7-2 and TRBJ2-6 provide the parts outside the CDR3, is GAGVSQSPSNKVTEKGKDVELRCDPISGHTALYWYRQSLGQGLEFLIYFQGNSAPDKSGLPSDRFSAERTGGSVSTLTIQRTQQEDSAVYLCASSPRRGGATGANVLTFGAGSRLTVL.

The genes are TRBV4-1 and TRBJ2-7, with 7 bases matching TRBD1. The germline gives CDR1 MGHRA, CDR2 YSYEKL. V was clipped by 2 bases and J by 0 bases; unmatched bases: 4. The CDR3 sequence is 15 residues long. The CDR3 region is CASSQRDSDSYEQYF. CDR3 nucleotides: TGCGCCAGCAGCCAAAGGGACAGTGACTCCTACGAGCAGTACTTC.

The chain uses TRBV7-6 and TRBJ2-5; D possibly corresponds to TRBD2 (6 bases). The CDR3 contains 17 residues. The germline V and J ends were trimmed by 5 bases and 0 bases, with 19 bases remaining between them. In germline, CDR1 is SGHVS, CDR2 FNYEAQ. In DNA form, the CDR3 reads TGTGCCAGCAGCCCGATTCGGGGGTGGGGGTACCAAGAGACCCAGTACTTC. Its translation: CASSPIRGWGYQETQYF.

The CDR3 DNA sequence: TGTGCCAGCAGCTTCCGGGTGGTCGGAGAGACCCAGTACTTC. It codes for CASSFRVVGETQYF. The chain recombines TRBV11-2 with TRBJ2-5; D not certain. The CDR3 length is 14 residues. CDR1 is SGHAT and CDR2 is FQNNGV in the germline V gene. V lost 3 bases and J 4 bases, leaving 12 bases between the germline ends.